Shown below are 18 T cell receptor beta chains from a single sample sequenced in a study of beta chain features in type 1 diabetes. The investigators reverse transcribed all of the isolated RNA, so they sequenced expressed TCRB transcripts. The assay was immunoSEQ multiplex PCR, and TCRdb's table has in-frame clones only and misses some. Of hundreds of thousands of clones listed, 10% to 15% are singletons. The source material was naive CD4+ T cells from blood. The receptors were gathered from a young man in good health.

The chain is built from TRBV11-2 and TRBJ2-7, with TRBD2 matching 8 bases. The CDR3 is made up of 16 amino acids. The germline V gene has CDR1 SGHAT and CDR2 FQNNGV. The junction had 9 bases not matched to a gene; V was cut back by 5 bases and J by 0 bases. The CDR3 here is CASSPSASGRSYEQYF. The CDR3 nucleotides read TGTGCCAGCAGCCCTTCGGCTAGCGGGCGCTCCTACGAGCAGTACTTC.

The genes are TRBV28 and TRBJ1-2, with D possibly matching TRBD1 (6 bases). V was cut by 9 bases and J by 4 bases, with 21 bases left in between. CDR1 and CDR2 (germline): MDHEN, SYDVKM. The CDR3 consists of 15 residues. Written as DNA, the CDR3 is TGTGCCAGTACAATGGGGACAACAAAAACCTATGGCTACACCTTC. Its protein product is CASTMGTTKTYGYTF.

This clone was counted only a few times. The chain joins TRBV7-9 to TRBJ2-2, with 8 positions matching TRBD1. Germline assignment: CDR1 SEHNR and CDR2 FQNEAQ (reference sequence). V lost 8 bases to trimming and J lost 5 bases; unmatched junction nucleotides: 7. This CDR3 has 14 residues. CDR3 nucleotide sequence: TGTGCCAGCGGCAGGGGGCAACCGACCGGGGAGCTGTTTTTT. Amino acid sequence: CASGRGQPTGELFF.

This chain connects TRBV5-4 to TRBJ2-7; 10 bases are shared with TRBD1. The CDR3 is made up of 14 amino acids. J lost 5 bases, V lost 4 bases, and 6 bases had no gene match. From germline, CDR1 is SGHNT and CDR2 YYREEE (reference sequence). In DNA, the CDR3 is TGTGCCAGCAGCACGCGGACAGGGGGAGACGAGCAGTACTTC. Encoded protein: CASSTRTGGDEQYF.

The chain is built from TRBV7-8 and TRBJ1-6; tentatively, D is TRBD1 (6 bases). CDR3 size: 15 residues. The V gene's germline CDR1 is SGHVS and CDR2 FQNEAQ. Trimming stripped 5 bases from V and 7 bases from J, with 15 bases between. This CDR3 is CASSPNRVRNSPLHF. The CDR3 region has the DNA TGTGCCAGCAGCCCCAACAGGGTACGGAATTCACCCCTCCACTTT.

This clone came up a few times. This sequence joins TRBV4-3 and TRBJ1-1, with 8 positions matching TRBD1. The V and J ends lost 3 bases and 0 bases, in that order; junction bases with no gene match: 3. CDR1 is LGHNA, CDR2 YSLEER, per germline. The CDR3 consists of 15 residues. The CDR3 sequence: CASSQQTGVNTEAFF. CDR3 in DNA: TGCGCCAGCAGCCAGCAGACAGGGGTGAACACTGAAGCTTTCTTT.

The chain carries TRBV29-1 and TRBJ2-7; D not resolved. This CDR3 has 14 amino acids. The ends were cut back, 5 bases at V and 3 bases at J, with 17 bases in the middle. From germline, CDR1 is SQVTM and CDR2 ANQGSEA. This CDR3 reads CSVSIGGRGYEQYF. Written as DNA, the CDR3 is TGCAGCGTTTCTATCGGCGGCAGAGGCTACGAGCAGTACTTC.

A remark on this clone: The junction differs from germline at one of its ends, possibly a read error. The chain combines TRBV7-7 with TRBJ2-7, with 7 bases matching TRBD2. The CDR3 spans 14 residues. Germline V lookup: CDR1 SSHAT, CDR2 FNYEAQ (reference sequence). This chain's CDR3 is CASSPRGGSYEQYF. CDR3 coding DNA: TGTGCTAGCAGCCCCCGGGGAGGGAGCTACGAGCAGTACTTC.

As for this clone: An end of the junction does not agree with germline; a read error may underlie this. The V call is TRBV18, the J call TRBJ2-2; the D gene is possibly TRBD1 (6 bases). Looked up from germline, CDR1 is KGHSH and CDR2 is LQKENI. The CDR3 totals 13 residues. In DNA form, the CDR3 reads TGTGCCAGCTCACCACCGGAGGTCCCCGGGACACGGTTT. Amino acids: CASSPPEVPGTRF.

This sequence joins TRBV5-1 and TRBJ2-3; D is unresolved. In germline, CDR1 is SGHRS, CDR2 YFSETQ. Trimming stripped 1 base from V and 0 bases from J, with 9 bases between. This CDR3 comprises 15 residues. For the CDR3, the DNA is TGCGCCAGCAGCTTGACAGCCCGGAGCACAGATACGCAGTATTTT. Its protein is CASSLTARSTDTQYF.

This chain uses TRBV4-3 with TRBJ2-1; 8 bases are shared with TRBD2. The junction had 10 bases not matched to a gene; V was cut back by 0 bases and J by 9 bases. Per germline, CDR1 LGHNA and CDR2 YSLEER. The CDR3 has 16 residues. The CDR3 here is CASSQDYLAGLGEQFF. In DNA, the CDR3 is TGCGCCAGCAGCCAAGATTACCTAGCGGGCCTCGGTGAGCAGTTCTTC.

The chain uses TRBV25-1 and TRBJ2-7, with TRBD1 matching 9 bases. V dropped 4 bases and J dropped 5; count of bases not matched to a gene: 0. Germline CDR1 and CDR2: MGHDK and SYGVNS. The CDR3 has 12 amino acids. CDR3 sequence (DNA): TGTGCCAGCAGTGGGACAGGGGACGAGCAGTACTTC. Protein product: CASSGTGDEQYF.

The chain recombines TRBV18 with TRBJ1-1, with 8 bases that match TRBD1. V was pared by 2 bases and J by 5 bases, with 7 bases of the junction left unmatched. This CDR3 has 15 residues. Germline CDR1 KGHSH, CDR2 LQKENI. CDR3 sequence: CASSPGAGGLTEAFF. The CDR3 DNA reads TGTGCCAGCTCACCAGGGGCAGGGGGCCTGACTGAAGCTTTCTTT.

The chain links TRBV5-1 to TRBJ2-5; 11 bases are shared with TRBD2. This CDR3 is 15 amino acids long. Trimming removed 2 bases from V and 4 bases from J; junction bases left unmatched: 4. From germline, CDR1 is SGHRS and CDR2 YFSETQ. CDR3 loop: CASSLGTSGPETQYF. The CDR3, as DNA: TGCGCCAGCAGCTTAGGGACTAGCGGACCAGAGACCCAGTACTTC.

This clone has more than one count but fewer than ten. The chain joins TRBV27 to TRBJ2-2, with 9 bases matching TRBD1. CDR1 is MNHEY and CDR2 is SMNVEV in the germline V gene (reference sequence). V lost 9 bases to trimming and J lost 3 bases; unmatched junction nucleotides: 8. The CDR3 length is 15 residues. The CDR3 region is CASKRQGVDTGELFF. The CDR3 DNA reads TGTGCCAGTAAACGACAGGGGGTTGACACCGGGGAGCTGTTTTTT.

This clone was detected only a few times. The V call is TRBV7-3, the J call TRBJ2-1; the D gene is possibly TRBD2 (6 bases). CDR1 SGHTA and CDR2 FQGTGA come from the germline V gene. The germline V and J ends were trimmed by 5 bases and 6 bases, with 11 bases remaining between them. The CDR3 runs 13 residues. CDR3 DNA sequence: TGTGCCAGCAGCCCCGACGGGGGCAATGAGCAGTTCTTC. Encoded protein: CASSPDGGNEQFF.

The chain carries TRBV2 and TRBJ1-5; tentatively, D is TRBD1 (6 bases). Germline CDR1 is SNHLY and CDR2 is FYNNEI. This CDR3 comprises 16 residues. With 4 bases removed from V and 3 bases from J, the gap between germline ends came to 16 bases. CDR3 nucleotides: TGTGCCAGCAGTGGGGGGCCCGTGGGTATCAATCAGCCCCAGCATTTT. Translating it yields CASSGGPVGINQPQHF.

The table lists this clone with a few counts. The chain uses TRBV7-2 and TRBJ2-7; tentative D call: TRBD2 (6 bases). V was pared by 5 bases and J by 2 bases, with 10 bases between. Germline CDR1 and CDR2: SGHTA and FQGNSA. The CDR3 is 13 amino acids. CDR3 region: CASSIRGTYEQYF. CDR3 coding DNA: TGTGCCAGCAGCATCCGGGGGACCTACGAGCAGTACTTC.